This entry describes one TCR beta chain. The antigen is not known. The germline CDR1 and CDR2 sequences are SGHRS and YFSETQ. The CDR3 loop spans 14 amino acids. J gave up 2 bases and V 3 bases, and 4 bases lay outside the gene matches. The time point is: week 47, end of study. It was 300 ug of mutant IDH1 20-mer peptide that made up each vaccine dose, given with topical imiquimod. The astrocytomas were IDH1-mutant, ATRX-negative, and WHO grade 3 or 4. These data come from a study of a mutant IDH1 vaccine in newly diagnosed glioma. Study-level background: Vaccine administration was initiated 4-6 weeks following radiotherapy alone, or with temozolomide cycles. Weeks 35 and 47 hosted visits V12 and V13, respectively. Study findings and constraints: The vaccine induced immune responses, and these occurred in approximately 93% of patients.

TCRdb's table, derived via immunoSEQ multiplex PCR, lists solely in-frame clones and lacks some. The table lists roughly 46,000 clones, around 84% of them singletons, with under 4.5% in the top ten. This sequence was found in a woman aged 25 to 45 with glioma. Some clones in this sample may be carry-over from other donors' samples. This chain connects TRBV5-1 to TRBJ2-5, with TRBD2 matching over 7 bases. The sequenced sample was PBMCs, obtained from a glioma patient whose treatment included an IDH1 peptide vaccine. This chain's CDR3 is CASSSQGGQETQYF. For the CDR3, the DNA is TGCGCCAGCAGCTCGCAGGGAGGGCAAGAGACCCAGTACTTC.